Shown below are 14 T cell receptor beta chains from a single sample sequenced in a study of blood T cell repertoires in COVID-19. The assay was immunoSEQ multiplex PCR, and TCRdb's table has in-frame clones only and misses some. The sample records nearly 85,000 clones, 65% to 85% being singletons. The sample comprised peripheral blood. The receptor set was obtained from a woman aged 55-69 years with acute or convalescent COVID-19.

This clone was counted a single time. V is TRBV30 and J is TRBJ2-1; D unresolved. V was shortened by 4 bases and J by 4 bases, with 5 bases between the two germline ends. This CDR3 has 11 amino acids. CDR1 and CDR2 from the germline V gene are GTSNPN and SVGIG (reference sequence). In nucleotides, the CDR3 is TGTGCCTGGACAGATTACAATGAGCAGTTCTTC. This codes for CAWTDYNEQFF.

This clone came up once. The chain employs TRBV5-1 and TRBJ2-5; D unresolved. V dropped 3 bases and J dropped 5 bases, with 20 bases sitting between them. This CDR3 has 16 amino acids. The germline V gene encodes CDR1 SGHRS and CDR2 YFSETQ. The CDR3 nucleotides read TGCGCCAGCAGCTCGTTTAGTCTCGGCCGGAGCGAGACCCAGTACTTC. Translated: CASSSFSLGRSETQYF.

The V call is TRBV30, the J call TRBJ1-5; possible D gene TRBD1, 6 bases. CDR3 length: 16 amino acids. The V end lost 6 bases, the J end lost 1 base, and 19 bases lay between the germline ends. CDR1 and CDR2 (germline): GTSNPN, SVGIG (reference sequence). CDR3 DNA sequence: TGTGCCTGTCAGGTCGGACAGCTGGGGAGCAATCAGCCCCAGCATTTT. Protein product: CACQVGQLGSNQPQHF.

This chain joins TRBV19 and TRBJ1-2; 8 bases line up with TRBD1. This CDR3 is 16 amino acids long. V lost 1 base to trimming and J lost 4 bases; unmatched junction nucleotides: 8. Germline values: CDR1 LNHDA, CDR2 SQIVND (reference sequence). CDR3 sequence reads: CASSIGRTGTFYGYTF. Here the CDR3 DNA reads TGTGCCAGTAGTATAGGGCGGACAGGGACCTTCTATGGCTACACCTTC.

This chain uses TRBV30 with TRBJ1-5, with 11 bases matching TRBD1. This CDR3 spans 18 amino acids. Germline CDR1 and CDR2: GTSNPN and SVGIG (reference sequence). With 1 base clipped from V and 4 bases from J, the junction kept 12 bases outside the gene matches. CDR3 residues: CAWSARTGGSERNQPQHF. For the CDR3, the DNA is TGTGCCTGGAGTGCCAGGACAGGGGGCAGTGAAAGGAATCAGCCCCAGCATTTT.

This chain uses TRBV13 with TRBJ1-1; possible D gene TRBD1, 6 bases. Germline values: CDR1 PRHDT, CDR2 FYEKMQ (reference sequence). This CDR3 is 13 amino acids long. Trimming removed 5 bases from V and 5 bases from J, with 12 bases in between. The CDR3 nucleotides are TGTGCCAGCAGCCCTTCGAGGGGGACTGAAGCTTTCTTT. It yields the protein CASSPSRGTEAFF.

In this sample, this clone turned up once. The chain combines TRBV10-2 with TRBJ1-6; no definite D call. Germline V gene sequence: CDR1 WSHSY, CDR2 SAAADI. The CDR3 has 14 residues. Between the trimmed V and J ends, which lost 1 base and 8 bases, there was a span of 9 bases. The CDR3 here is CASSEFVGYSPLHF. CDR3 coding DNA: TGCGCCAGCAGTGAGTTCGTCGGTTATTCACCCCTCCACTTT.

V and J are TRBV6-5 and TRBJ1-1; the match to TRBD1 covers 11 bases. Germline loops: CDR1 MNHEY, CDR2 SVGAGI. CDR3 length equals 15 residues. The V segment lost 2 bases and the J segment 5 bases; nucleotides outside the gene matches: 4. CDR3 sequence reads: CASSYPGTGGTEAFF. DNA for the CDR3: TGTGCCAGCAGTTACCCGGGGACAGGGGGTACTGAAGCTTTCTTT.

The rearrangement links TRBV11-3 to TRBJ2-5; D is perhaps TRBD2 (7 bases). The CDR3 sequence is 14 residues long. Germline CDR1 reads SGHNT; CDR2 reads YENEEA. The ends were cut back, 0 bases at V and 5 bases at J, with 10 bases in the middle. This CDR3 is CASSLEAGAETQYF. The CDR3 DNA reads TGTGCCAGCAGCTTAGAGGCGGGGGCCGAGACCCAGTACTTC.

The chain uses TRBV5-1 and TRBJ2-3; perhaps TRBD2 as D (6 bases). CDR3 size: 13 residues. Per germline, CDR1 SGHRS and CDR2 YFSETQ. The V gene lost 3 bases and the J gene lost 3 bases, with 8 bases spanning the gap. The DNA for the CDR3 is TGCGCCAGCAGCTCCCTAGCGACAGATACGCAGTATTTT. This encodes CASSSLATDTQYF.

This clone was counted many times. The V gene is TRBV7-9, the J gene TRBJ1-5, with TRBD1 as a possible D gene (6 bases). The germline V gene encodes CDR1 SEHNR and CDR2 FQNEAQ (reference sequence). V lost 4 bases and J 2 bases, leaving 9 bases between the germline ends. This CDR3 comprises 14 residues. CDR3 region: CASSSGAGNQPQHF. The CDR3 DNA sequence: TGTGCCAGCAGCTCAGGGGCTGGCAATCAGCCCCAGCATTTT. Together with reference TRBV7-9 and TRBJ1-5, the CDR3 gives the full variable domain: DTGVSQNPRHKITKRGQNVTFRCDPISEHNRLYWYRQTLGQGPEFLTYFQNEAQLEKSRLLSDRFSAERPKGSFSTLEIQRTEQGDSAMYLCASSSGAGNQPQHFGDGTRLSIL.

The CDR3 sequence is CASSLSGTEETQYF. The CDR3 nucleotides are TGTGCCAGCAGCTTAAGCGGGACAGAAGAGACCCAGTACTTC. The chain has TRBV7-3 and TRBJ2-5, with D possibly TRBD1 on 7 matching bases. Germline V gene sequence: CDR1 SGHTA, CDR2 FQGTGA. The CDR3 runs 14 residues. Trimming removed 1 base at V and 3 bases at J, with 9 bases between. Complete variable domain (other parts from reference TRBV7-3 and TRBJ2-5): GAGVSQTPSNKVTEKGKYVELRCDPISGHTALYWYRQSLGQGPEFLIYFQGTGAADDSGLPNDRFFAVRPEGSVSTLKIQRTERGDSAVYLCASSLSGTEETQYFGPGTRLLVL.

The chain combines TRBV29-1 with TRBJ2-2; 7 nucleotides match TRBD1. J was trimmed by 3 bases and V by 7 bases; bases with no gene match: 8. The germline V gene encodes CDR1 SQVTM and CDR2 ANQGSEA. The CDR3 length is 14 residues. The CDR3 nucleotides read TGCAGCGCCCGACAGGGTTGGGACACCGGGGAGCTGTTTTTT. It yields the protein CSARQGWDTGELFF.

This clone was counted only a few times. The chain combines TRBV18 with TRBJ2-1; D is unresolved. The V gene lost 2 bases and the J gene lost 2 bases, with 7 bases spanning the gap. Looked up from germline, CDR1 is KGHSH and CDR2 is LQKENI. The CDR3 is 14 amino acids. Here the CDR3 reads CASSPSRTYNEQFF. DNA of the CDR3: TGTGCCAGCTCACCATCCAGGACCTACAATGAGCAGTTCTTC.